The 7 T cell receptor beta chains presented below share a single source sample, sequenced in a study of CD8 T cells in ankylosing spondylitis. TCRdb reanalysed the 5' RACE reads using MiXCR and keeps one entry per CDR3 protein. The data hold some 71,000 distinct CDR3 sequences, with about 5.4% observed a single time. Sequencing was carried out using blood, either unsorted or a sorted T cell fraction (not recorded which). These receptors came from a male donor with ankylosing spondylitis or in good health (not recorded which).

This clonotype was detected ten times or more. The DNA of the CDR3 is TGCGCCAGCAGCTTACGGCAGGGAGGCACGCAGACCCAGTACTTC. As protein: CASSLRQGGTQTQYF. This sequence joins TRBV5-1 and TRBJ2-5; the D gene is possibly TRBD2 (6 bases). The CDR3 contains 15 residues. Germline CDR1 SGHRS, CDR2 YFSETQ. Trimming stripped 2 bases from V and 6 bases from J, with 17 bases between.

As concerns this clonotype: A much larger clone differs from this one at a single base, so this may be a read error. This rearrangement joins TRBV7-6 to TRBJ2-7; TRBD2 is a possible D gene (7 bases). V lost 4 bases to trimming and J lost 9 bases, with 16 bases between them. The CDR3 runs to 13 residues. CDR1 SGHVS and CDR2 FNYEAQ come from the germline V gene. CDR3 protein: CASSSNTGRGQYF. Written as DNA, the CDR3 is TGTGCCAGCAGCTCGAACACAGGGAGGGGGCAGTACTTC.

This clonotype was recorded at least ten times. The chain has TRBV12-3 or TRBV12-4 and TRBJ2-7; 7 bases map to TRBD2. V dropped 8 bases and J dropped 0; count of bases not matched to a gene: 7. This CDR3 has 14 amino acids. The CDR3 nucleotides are TGTGCCAGCTTCCCGGGGGGTAACTCCTACGAGCAGTACTTC. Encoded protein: CASFPGGNSYEQYF.

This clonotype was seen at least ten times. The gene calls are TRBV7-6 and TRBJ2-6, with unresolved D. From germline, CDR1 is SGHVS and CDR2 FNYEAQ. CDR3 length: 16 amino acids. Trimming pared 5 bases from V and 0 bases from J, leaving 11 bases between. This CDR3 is CASSIGRNSGANVLTF. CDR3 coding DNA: TGTGCCAGCAGCATCGGACGCAACTCTGGGGCCAACGTCCTGACTTTC.

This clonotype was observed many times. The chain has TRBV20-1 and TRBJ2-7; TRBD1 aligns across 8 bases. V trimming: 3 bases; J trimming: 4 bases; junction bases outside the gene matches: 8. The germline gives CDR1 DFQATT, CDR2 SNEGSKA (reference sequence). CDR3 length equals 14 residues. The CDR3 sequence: CSARAPGGLYEQYF. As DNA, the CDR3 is TGCAGTGCTAGGGCGCCAGGGGGCTTATACGAGCAGTACTTC.

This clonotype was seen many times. The CDR3, as DNA: TGTGCCTGCGGCGAGCGGATGGTGGGCACCATATATTTT. It translates to CACGERMVGTIYF. The chain uses TRBV30 and TRBJ1-3; no clear D gene. V gave up 6 bases and J gave up 9 bases, with 18 bases separating them. In germline, CDR1 is GTSNPN, CDR2 SVGIG (reference sequence). The CDR3 has 13 residues. The full variable domain, rest sourced from reference TRBV30 and TRBJ1-3, is SQTIHQWPATLVQPVGSPLSLECTVEGTSNPNLYWYRQAAGRGLQLLFYSVGIGQISSEVPQNLSASRPQDRQFILSSKKLLLSDSGFYLCACGERMVGTIYFGEGSWLTVV.

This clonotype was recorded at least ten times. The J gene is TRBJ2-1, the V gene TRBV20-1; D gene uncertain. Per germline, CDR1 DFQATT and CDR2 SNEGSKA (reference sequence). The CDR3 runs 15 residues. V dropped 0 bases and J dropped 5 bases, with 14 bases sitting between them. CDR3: CSARESGIRHNEQFF. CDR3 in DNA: TGCAGTGCTAGAGAAAGTGGCATAAGACACAATGAGCAGTTCTTC.